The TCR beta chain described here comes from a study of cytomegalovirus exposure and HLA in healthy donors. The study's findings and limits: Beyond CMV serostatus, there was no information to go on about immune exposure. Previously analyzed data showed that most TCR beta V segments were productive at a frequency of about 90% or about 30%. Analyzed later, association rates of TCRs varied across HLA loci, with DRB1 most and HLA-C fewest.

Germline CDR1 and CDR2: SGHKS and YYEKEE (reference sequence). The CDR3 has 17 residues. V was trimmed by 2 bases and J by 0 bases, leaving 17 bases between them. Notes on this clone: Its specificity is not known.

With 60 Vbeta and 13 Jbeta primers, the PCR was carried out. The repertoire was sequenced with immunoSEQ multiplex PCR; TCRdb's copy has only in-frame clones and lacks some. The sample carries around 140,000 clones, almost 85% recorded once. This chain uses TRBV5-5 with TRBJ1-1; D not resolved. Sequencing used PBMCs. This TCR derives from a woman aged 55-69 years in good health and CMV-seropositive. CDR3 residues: CASSFKESTLLNTEAFF. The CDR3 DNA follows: TGTGCCAGCAGCTTTAAGGAATCGACACTTTTGAACACTGAAGCTTTCTTT.